This T cell receptor beta chain appears in the sequencing data of a study of breast tumors, draining lymph nodes, adjacent tissues. Study results and caveats: Tumors had less TCR diversity than lymph nodes, more than nontumor tissue.

V lost 3 bases, J lost 2 bases, and 6 bases stayed unmatched. Per the germline V gene, CDR1 is DFQATT and CDR2 is SNEGSKA (reference sequence). This CDR3 region has 14 residues. TCRdb re-called the multiplex PCR reads through MiXCR, storing one row per CDR3 protein. Among 120,000 or so distinct CDR3 sequences listed, nearly 20% were seen once. This clonotype has a count of ten or more. Its target is unknown. Samples came from axillary lymph nodes draining the breast cancer. This sequence originates from a female donor with breast cancer. Some clones in this sample may be carry-over from other donors' samples. This sequence joins TRBV20-1 and TRBJ2-7; 8 bases map to TRBD2. Sample: axillary lymph node tissue. The CDR3 DNA sequence: TGCAGTGCTAGGCGGGGGGAGGGCCCCTACGAGCAGTACTTC. It is translated as CSARRGEGPYEQYF.